The 5 T cell receptor beta chains given below trace back to one sample, sequenced in a study of OX40 agonist ivuxolimab in advanced cancers. Profiled with immunoSEQ multiplex PCR; TCRdb holds only in-frame clones, not every one. The data show tens of thousands of clones, more than 70% seen once. This sample comprised CD4+ or CD8+ T cells sorted from blood, obtained in a trial of the OX40 agonist ivuxolimab. These receptors were obtained from an adult with an advanced solid tumor such as melanoma, head and neck, liver or kidney cancer.

The rearrangement joins TRBV29-1 to TRBJ2-7; TRBD2 might be the D (5 bases). Trimming left V 0 bases short and J 1 base short, with 13 bases between. The CDR3 totals 15 residues. Germline assignment: CDR1 SQVTM and CDR2 ANQGSEA. In nucleotides, the CDR3 is TGCAGCGTTGAAGATTCGAGCGGCAGTTCCTACGAGCAGTACTTC. Translation gives CSVEDSSGSSYEQYF.

The V and J genes are TRBV27 and TRBJ1-2; 10 bases map to TRBD1. The ends lost 6 bases at V and 4 bases at J; junction bases unmatched: 8. The germline CDR1 and CDR2 sequences are MNHEY and SMNVEV (reference sequence). This CDR3 contains 15 residues. DNA for the CDR3: TGTGCCAGCAGCGCAGGACAGGGGGTATTCTATGGCTACACCTTC. As protein: CASSAGQGVFYGYTF.

The rearrangement joins TRBV6-6 to TRBJ2-3, with 11 bases aligning to TRBD2. Germline V gene data show CDR1 as MNHNY and CDR2 as SVGAGI (reference sequence). Germline trimming cut 5 bases from V and 7 bases from J; bases unmatched to any gene: 11. This CDR3 spans 16 amino acids. CDR3 amino acids: CASSQPLAGGGNTQYF. CDR3 DNA: TGTGCCAGCAGTCAACCCCTAGCGGGGGGCGGGAATACGCAGTATTTT.

A few counts support this clone. The chain joins TRBV30 to TRBJ1-1; D gene ambiguous. Trimming pared 3 bases from V and 11 bases from J, leaving 16 bases between. Germline values: CDR1 GTSNPN, CDR2 SVGIG (reference sequence). CDR3 length equals 12 residues. In DNA form, the CDR3 reads TGTGCCTGGAGCTTAAACGCGGGAAATGCTTTCTTT. Translated: CAWSLNAGNAFF.

The rearrangement links TRBV4-2 to TRBJ1-5, with D possibly being TRBD1 (5 bases). This CDR3 spans 15 amino acids. CDR1 and CDR2 (germline): LGHNA, YNFKEQ. The V end lost 1 base, the J end lost 2 bases, and 9 bases lay between the germline ends. CDR3: CASSQVIQGNQPQHF. The DNA for the CDR3 is TGTGCCAGCAGCCAAGTCATACAGGGCAATCAGCCCCAGCATTTT.